This T cell receptor beta chain was sequenced during a study of T cells in Graves' hyperthyroidism and ophthalmopathy. The CDR3 has 14 residues. Germline CDR1 is MDHEN and CDR2 is SYDVKM. V was clipped by 1 base and J by 2 bases, with 9 bases between them. General study results and limits: Most expanded thyroid clonotypes above 0.001 recurred in blood.

This clonotype came up once. Its matching antigen is unknown. Amplification of TCR beta CDR3 regions used RNA as the template. The primer set for the first-round RT-PCR of the TCR CDR3 was HTBI. MiXCR was run by TCRdb on the multiplex PCR reads, yielding one entry per CDR3 protein. The repertoire holds approximately 420,000 distinct CDR3 sequences, with about 15% as singletons. Researchers barred patients who had uncontrolled infection, other autoimmune disease, pregnancy or lactation. Roughly 10 ml of fresh peripheral blood supplied the PBMCs. The sample comprised blood. This chain links TRBV28 with TRBJ2-7; D remains ambiguous. This receptor was obtained from a woman in her twenties or thirties with Graves' hyperthyroidism. CDR3 sequence reads: CASSLSGRTYEQYF. In DNA, the CDR3 is TGTGCCAGCAGTTTATCAGGCAGAACCTACGAGCAGTACTTC.